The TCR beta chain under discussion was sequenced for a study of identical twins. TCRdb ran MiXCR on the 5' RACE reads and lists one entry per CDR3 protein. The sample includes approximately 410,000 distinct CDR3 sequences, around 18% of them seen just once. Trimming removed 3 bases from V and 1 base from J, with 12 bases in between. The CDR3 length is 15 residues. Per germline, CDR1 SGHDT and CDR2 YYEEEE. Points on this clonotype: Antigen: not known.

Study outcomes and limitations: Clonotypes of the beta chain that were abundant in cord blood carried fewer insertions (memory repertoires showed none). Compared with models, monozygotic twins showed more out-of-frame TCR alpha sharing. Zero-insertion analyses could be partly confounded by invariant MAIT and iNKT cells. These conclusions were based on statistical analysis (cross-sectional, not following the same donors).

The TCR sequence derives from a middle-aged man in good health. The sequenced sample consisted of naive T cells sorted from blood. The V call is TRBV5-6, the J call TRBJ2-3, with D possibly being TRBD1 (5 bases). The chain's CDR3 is CASSSDWTRTDTQYF. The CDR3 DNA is TGTGCCAGCAGCTCGGATTGGACACGCACAGATACGCAGTATTTT.